This is a list of T cell receptor beta chains from one sample in a study of radiation and T cells in renal cell carcinoma. TCRdb's table, derived via immunoSEQ multiplex PCR, lists solely in-frame clones and lacks some. Among tens of thousands of clones listed, more than 75% were seen once. Specimen: blood, collected from a patient whose treatment included radiotherapy and nephrectomy. All receptors come from a man aged 60 to 69 with renal cell carcinoma. Each CDR3 is given without its conserved first and last residue. A D gene is named only where the DNA matches it firmly.

TRBV9 TRBD2 14 ASSGGTSGGTDTQY
TRBV11-2 TRBD2 16 ASSPRRLAGGPGNEQF
TRBV4-1 TRBD1 15 ASSQDLGRGWDNEQF
TRBV11-2 TRBD1 12 ASSPGTGYNEQF
TRBV25-1 . 12 ASRGPGVRTEAF
TRBV5-1 TRBD2 16 ASSLGVAGGWGNNEQF
TRBV7-2 TRBD1 13 ASSVESTGGAGYT
TRBV30 . 12 AWSVQAGAYEQY
TRBV7-3 TRBD1 14 ASSLTRDRGSNEQF
TRBV15 . 11 ATSRAKGETQY
TRBV7-6 . 11 ASSSIPTGELF
TRBV5-5 TRBD2 10 ASSLTGGEQF
TRBV30 . 17 AWRGLIKLGQYRDYGYT
TRBV21-1 . 12 ASIRSVNTGELF
TRBV7-9 . 11 ASSSTTRDTQY
TRBV5-1 . 12 ASSPRDEDTEAF
TRBV5-5 . 10 ASSLARETQY
TRBV5-5 . 13 ASSFRQGGTGELF
TRBV30 TRBD1 12 AWTTGTGSYEQY
TRBV2 . 14 ASSDLQGLGGEKLF
TRBV2 TRBD1 10 ASSRQGYGYT
TRBV9 TRBD2 14 ASSVVVGGLSNEQF
TRBV7-9 . 14 ASSLRHRDSGNTIY
TRBV27 . 13 ASRGDRITYNEQF
TRBV27 . 10 ASSSRGQPQH
TRBV5-4 TRBD1 14 ASSNNRGWYDYGYT
TRBV10-3 . 11 AISASGNTEAF
TRBV5-1 . 13 ASSLGQGPYNEQF
TRBV5-8 . 10 ASSLGGNEQF
TRBV30 TRBD1 11 AWDRVPGNEQF
TRBV21-1 . 13 ASSKGLWAKNIQY
TRBV4-1 . 10 ASGLRTDTQY
TRBV4-2 TRBD2 13 ASSLVLAGQETQY
TRBV6-5 . 11 ASSSKSAYEQY
TRBV5-4 . 12 ASSLGGGNTEAF
TRBV4-3 . 14 ASSQDDRPSTDTQY
TRBV4-3 TRBD1 12 ASSLGTGRYEQY
TRBV13 . 13 ASSPPDKGIPQQY
TRBV25-1 . 13 ASSDWGVHTGELF
TRBV25-1 TRBD1 13 ASSELGQGRTEAF
TRBV18 TRBD2 14 ASSPPTSGGWGEQF
TRBV18 . 13 ASSQREYSNQPQH
TRBV19 TRBD1 12 ASGRQGVGYGYT
TRBV2 . 12 ASSDKGSNTEAF
TRBV6-5 . 12 ASRSLDFAGEQY
TRBV11-2 TRBD1 14 ASSWGFGQGAYEQY
TRBV6-5 . 11 ASSPGTAGEQY
TRBV7-2 . 14 ASSFSGLFASYEQY
TRBV9 TRBD2 12 ASSRLAGSYEQY
TRBV18 TRBD2 14 ASSPGYAGAYNEQF
TRBV2 . 13 ASSGWGSFEDTQY